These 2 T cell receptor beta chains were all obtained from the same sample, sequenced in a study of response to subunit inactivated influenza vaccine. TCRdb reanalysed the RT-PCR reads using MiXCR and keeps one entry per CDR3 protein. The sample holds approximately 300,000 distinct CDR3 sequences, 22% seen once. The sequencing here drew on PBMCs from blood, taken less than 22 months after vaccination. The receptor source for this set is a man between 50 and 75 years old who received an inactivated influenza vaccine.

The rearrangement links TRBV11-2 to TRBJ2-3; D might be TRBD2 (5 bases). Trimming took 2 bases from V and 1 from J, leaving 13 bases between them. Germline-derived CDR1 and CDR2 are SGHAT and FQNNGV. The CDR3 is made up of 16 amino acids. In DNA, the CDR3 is TGTGCCAGCAGCTTATTACTAGTCGGTGGCACAGATACGCAGTATTTT. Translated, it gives CASSLLLVGGTDTQYF.

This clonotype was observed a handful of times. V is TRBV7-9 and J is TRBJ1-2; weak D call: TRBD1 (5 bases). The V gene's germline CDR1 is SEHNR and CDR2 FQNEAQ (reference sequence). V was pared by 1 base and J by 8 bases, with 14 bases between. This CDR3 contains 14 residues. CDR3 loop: CASSLDMTVYGYTF. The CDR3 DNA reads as TGTGCCAGCAGCTTAGACATGACAGTATACGGCTACACCTTC. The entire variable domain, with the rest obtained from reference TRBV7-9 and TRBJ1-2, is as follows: DTGVSQNPRHKITKRGQNVTFRCDPISEHNRLYWYRQTLGQGPEFLTYFQNEAQLEKSRLLSDRFSAERPKGSFSTLEIQRTEQGDSAMYLCASSLDMTVYGYTFGSGTRLTVV.